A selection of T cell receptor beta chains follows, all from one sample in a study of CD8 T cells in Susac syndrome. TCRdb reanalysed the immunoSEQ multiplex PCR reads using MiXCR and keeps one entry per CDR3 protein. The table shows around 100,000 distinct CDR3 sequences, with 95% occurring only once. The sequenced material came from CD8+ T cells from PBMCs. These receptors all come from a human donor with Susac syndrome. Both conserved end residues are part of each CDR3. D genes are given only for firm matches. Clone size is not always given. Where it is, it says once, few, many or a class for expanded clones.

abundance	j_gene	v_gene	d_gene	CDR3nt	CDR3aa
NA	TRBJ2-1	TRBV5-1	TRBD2	TGCGCCAGCAGGATATTAGCGGGGCCGGAGTTCTTC	CASRILAGPEFF
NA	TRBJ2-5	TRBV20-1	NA	TGCAGTGCTAGAGTTCCGGTCCCGAAAGAGACCCAGTACTTC	CSARVPVPKETQYF
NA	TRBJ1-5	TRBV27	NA	TGTGCCAGCAGTCCGAAGGGGGGGGATCAGCCCCAGCATTTT	CASSPKGGDQPQHF
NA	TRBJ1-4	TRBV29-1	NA	TGCAGCGGATGGACAGCAACTAATGAAAAACTGTTTTTT	CSGWTATNEKLFF
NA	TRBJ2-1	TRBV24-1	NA	TGTGCCACCAGTCGGGAGTTGTACAATGAGCAGTTCTTC	CATSRELYNEQFF
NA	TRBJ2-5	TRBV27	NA	TGTGCCAGCAGCCCCTTCCCCACCGGGCTACAAGAGACCCAGTACTTC	CASSPFPTGLQETQYF
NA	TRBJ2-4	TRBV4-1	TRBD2	TGCGCCAGCAGCCCCGGACTAGCCGGGCGAAACATTCAGTACTTC	CASSPGLAGRNIQYF
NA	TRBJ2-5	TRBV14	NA	TGTGCCAGCAGCGCCGCCCAAGAGACCCAGTACTTC	CASSAAQETQYF
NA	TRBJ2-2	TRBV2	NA	TGTGCCAGCAGTGCGCGGGATTTCACCGGGGAGCTGTTTTTT	CASSARDFTGELFF
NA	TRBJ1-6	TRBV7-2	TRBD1	TGTGCCAGCGTACCCGGGACAGGGGGTTCACCCCTCCACTTT	CASVPGTGGSPLHF
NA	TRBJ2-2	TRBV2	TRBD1	TGTGCCAGCAGGGGGACAGCGAACACCGGGGAGCTGTTTTTT	CASRGTANTGELFF
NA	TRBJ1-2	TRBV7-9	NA	TGTGCCAGCAGCTTCCAAGACGGATCTAACTATGGCTACACCTTC	CASSFQDGSNYGYTF
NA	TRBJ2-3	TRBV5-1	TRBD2	TGCGCCAGCAGCCCGCCCCGGGGGGAGGCAGATACGCAGTATTTT	CASSPPRGEADTQYF
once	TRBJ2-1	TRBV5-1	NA	TGCGCCAGCAGCTTGGAGCCGGGGATCAATGAGCAGTTCTTC	CASSLEPGINEQFF
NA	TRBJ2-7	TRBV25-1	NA	TGTGCCAGCAGTTTCGAGGACGGGGCCTACGAGCAGTACTTC	CASSFEDGAYEQYF
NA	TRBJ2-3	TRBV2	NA	TGTGCCAGCAGTGGGGTGGGGGGGCGTACAGATACGCAGTATTTT	CASSGVGGRTDTQYF
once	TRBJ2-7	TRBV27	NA	TGTGCCAGCAGTATTCAAGGGGGGAGGGCCTACGAGCAGTACTTC	CASSIQGGRAYEQYF
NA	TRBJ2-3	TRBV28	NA	TGTGCCAGCAGCATGACAGATACGCAGTATTTT	CASSMTDTQYF
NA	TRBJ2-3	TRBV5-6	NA	TGTGCCAGCAGCTTGTTTAGTGAGGCGCAGTATTTT	CASSLFSEAQYF
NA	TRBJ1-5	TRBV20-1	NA	TGCAGTGCTCCTCCGCGGGGATCTGGCAATCAGCCCCAGCATTTT	CSAPPRGSGNQPQHF
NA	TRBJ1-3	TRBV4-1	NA	TGCGCCAGCAGCCAAAGCGCTAACTCTGGAAACACCATATATTTT	CASSQSANSGNTIYF
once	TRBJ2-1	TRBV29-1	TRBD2	TGCAGCGTGGGACTAGCGGATTACAATGAGCAGTTCTTC	CSVGLADYNEQFF
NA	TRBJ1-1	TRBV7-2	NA	TGTGCCAGCAGCTTACGGTACCCTATCGACAGCAACACTGAAGCTTTCTTT	CASSLRYPIDSNTEAFF
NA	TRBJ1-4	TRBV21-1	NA	TGTGCCAGCGTAGTGAAACGGAATGAAAAACTGTTTTTT	CASVVKRNEKLFF
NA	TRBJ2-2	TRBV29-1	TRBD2	TGCAGCGTTGGGGAGGGACCGGAGCTGTTTTTT	CSVGEGPELFF
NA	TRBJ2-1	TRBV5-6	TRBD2	TGTGCCAGCAGCTATGGACTAGCGGGAAACAATGAGCAGTTCTTC	CASSYGLAGNNEQFF
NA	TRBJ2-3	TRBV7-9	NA	TGTGCCAGCAGCTCATCGAGGGGCCTCACAGATACGCAGTATTTT	CASSSSRGLTDTQYF